This T cell receptor (beta chain) was recovered during a study of human T cells and chemical hapten exposure. Findings of the study overall: Once DPC sensitization occurred, TCRs above 1 in 1000 frequency showed no change. Against controls, expanded TCRs gave rise to significantly more large CDR3 similarity clusters. Patch test score tracked positively with PT1 expanded TCR counts.

The germline gives CDR1 LGHNA, CDR2 YNFKEQ. This CDR3 is built from 16 residues. After removal of 0 bases from V and 6 bases from J, the junction contained 5 bases not matched to a gene. In the original processing: There were a median of approximately 88,000 TCRs per sample, with a range from roughly 23,224 to 750,000. Each CDR3 protein is one row after TCRdb ran MiXCR on the RACE reads. TCRdb, rather than the study authors, made the V and J calls. The sample includes around 380,000 distinct CDR3 sequences, 4.8% seen only once; the top ten take around 2.3%. This clonotype was counted at least ten times. Its antigen is not known. Noted time point: patch test 1, 2 weeks after DPC sensitization. Treatment reported: therapeutic diphenylcyclopropenone sensitization with weekly scalp DPC.

Sequencing used whole blood, obtained in connection with sensitization to the hapten diphenylcyclopropenone (DPC). The chain couples TRBV4-2 to TRBJ2-2; 9 bases align to TRBD1. The clonotype was recovered from a woman in her forties or fifties with alopecia areata. Some clones in this sample may be carry-over from other donors' samples. CDR3 loop: CASSQENRGLPGELFF. The CDR3 DNA follows: TGTGCCAGCAGCCAAGAGAACAGGGGGCTTCCCGGGGAGCTGTTTTTT.